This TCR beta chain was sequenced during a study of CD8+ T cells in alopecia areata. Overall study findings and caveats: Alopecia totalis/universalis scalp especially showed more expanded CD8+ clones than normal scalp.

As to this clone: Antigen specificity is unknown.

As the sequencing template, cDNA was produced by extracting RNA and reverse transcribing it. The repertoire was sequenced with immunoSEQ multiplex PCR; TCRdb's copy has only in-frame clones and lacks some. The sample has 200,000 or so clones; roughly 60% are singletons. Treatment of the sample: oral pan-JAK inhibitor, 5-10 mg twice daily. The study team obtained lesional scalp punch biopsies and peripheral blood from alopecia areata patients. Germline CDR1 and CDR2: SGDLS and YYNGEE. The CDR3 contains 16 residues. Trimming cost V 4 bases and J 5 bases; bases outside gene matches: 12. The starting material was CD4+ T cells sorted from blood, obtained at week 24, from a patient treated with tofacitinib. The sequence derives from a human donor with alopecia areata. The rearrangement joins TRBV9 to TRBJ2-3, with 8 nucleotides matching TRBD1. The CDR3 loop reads CASSLTPGQGGDTQYF. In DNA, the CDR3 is TGTGCCAGCAGCCTCACGCCTGGACAGGGAGGAGATACGCAGTATTTT.